The next 9 T cell receptor beta chains were all read from a single sample in a study of blood T cell repertoires in COVID-19. Using immunoSEQ multiplex PCR, the repertoire was profiled, and TCRdb retains in-frame clones only, with some absent. The repertoire holds approximately 290,000 clones, with 85% to 90% as singletons. The sample consisted of PBMCs or T cells enriched from blood (not recorded which). All receptors derive from a woman younger than 35 with acute COVID-19.

This clone appeared once. This rearrangement joins TRBV15 to TRBJ2-7; D gene uncertain. CDR3 length: 13 amino acids. Trimming cost V 0 bases and J 0 bases, with 3 bases left between them. CDR1 is LNHNV, CDR2 YYDKDF, per germline (reference sequence). CDR3 region: CATSRDVSYEQYF. CDR3 bases: TGTGCCACCAGCAGAGACGTCTCCTACGAGCAGTACTTC. The full variable domain, completed using reference TRBV15 and TRBJ2-7, is DAMVIQNPRYQVTQFGKPVTLSCSQTLNHNVMYWYQQKSSQAPKLLFHYYDKDFNNEADTPDNFQSRRPNTSFCFLDIRSPGLGDTAMYLCATSRDVSYEQYFGPGTRLTVT.

The chain recombines TRBV28 with TRBJ2-1; 13 nucleotides agree with TRBD2. V was pared by 2 bases and J by 4 bases, with 5 bases of the junction left unmatched. Germline CDR1 is MDHEN and CDR2 is SYDVKM. The length of the CDR3 is 17 residues. The CDR3 loop is CASSLRLAGGQYNEQFF. CDR3 bases: TGTGCCAGCAGTTTAAGACTAGCGGGAGGACAATACAATGAGCAGTTCTTC. Based on the CDR3 plus reference TRBV28 and TRBJ2-1, the full variable domain is DVKVTQSSRYLVKRTGEKVFLECVQDMDHENMFWYRQDPGLGLRLIYFSYDVKMKEKGDIPEGYSVSREKKERFSLILESASTNQTSMYLCASSLRLAGGQYNEQFFGPGTRLTVL.

The J gene is TRBJ2-2, the V gene TRBV5-8, with 9 bases identical to TRBD1. V was pared by 5 bases and J by 4 bases, with 12 bases of the junction left unmatched. The V gene's germline CDR1 is SGHTS and CDR2 YDEGEE. This CDR3 region has 17 residues. CDR3 coding DNA: TGTGCCAGCAGATATTTCCCGGGACAGGGAACCACCGGGGAGCTGTTTTTT. This gives the protein CASRYFPGQGTTGELFF. The variable domain in full, completed from reference TRBV5-8 and TRBJ2-2, reads EAGVTQSPTHLIKTRGQQATLRCSPISGHTSVYWYQQALGLGLQFLLWYDEGEERNRGNFPPRFSGRQFPNYSSELNVNALELEDSALYLCASRYFPGQGTTGELFFGEGSRLTVL.

The sample holds one count of this clone. The same CDR3 is also encoded by other DNA sequences in this sample. The V gene is TRBV12-3 or TRBV12-4, the J gene TRBJ1-5; possibly TRBD1 for D (6 bases). The V gene lost 3 bases and the J gene lost 4 bases, with 7 bases spanning the gap. This CDR3 is built from 13 residues. The CDR3 sequence is CASSLRGNQPQHF. The CDR3 coding sequence is TGTGCCAGCAGTTTGAGGGGGAATCAGCCCCAGCATTTT.

The chain employs TRBV2 and TRBJ1-2; 8 bases match TRBD1. The ends lost 10 bases at V and 1 base at J; junction bases unmatched: 8. Germline loops: CDR1 SNHLY, CDR2 FYNNEI. This CDR3 comprises 14 residues. This chain's CDR3 is CATQATGGNYGYTF. The DNA of the CDR3 is TGTGCCACCCAAGCAACAGGGGGTAACTATGGCTACACCTTC.

The chain joins TRBV28 to TRBJ1-3; D is perhaps TRBD1 (5 bases). The CDR3 runs to 13 residues. The germline V and J ends were trimmed by 4 bases and 4 bases, with 8 bases remaining between them. Germline CDR1 reads MDHEN; CDR2 reads SYDVKM. In nucleotides, the CDR3 is TGTGCCAGCAGTTCAGGACACGGAAACACCATATATTTT. Amino acid sequence: CASSSGHGNTIYF.

This rearrangement joins TRBV6-5 to TRBJ2-1, with TRBD2 as a possible D gene (5 bases). The CDR3 has 15 amino acids. Between the trimmed V and J ends, which lost 1 base and 5 bases, there was a span of 12 bases. Germline V gives CDR1 MNHEY, CDR2 SVGAGI. CDR3 in amino acids: CASSYYLPGDNEQFF. The CDR3 coding sequence is TGTGCCAGCAGTTACTACCTTCCCGGGGACAATGAGCAGTTCTTC.

Comments on this clone: Within the sample, other DNA sequences also encode this same CDR3. The rearrangement uses TRBV10-3 and TRBJ2-7; 8 bases agree with TRBD1. This CDR3 comprises 14 residues. Germline-derived CDR1 and CDR2 are ENHRY and SYGVKD. Trimming removed 0 bases from V and 3 bases from J; junction bases left unmatched: 1. The CDR3 spells CAISESTGGYEQYF. CDR3 nucleotide sequence: TGTGCCATCAGTGAGTCAACAGGGGGCTACGAGCAGTACTTC.

The chain links TRBV27 to TRBJ1-3; D is uncertain. Trimming shortened V by 5 bases and J by 4 bases, and 18 bases separated the two germline ends. Germline V gene data show CDR1 as MNHEY and CDR2 as SMNVEV (reference sequence). CDR3 length: 16 amino acids. The CDR3: CASSLPSPLTGNTIYF. The CDR3 DNA is TGTGCCAGCAGTCTACCCTCCCCTCTCACCGGAAACACCATATATTTT.